This passage covers 7 T cell receptor beta chains from one sample sequenced in a study of blood T cell repertoires in COVID-19. Data came from immunoSEQ multiplex PCR; TCRdb stores just in-frame clones and leaves some out. Found here are nearly 95,000 clones, around 87% of them singletons; the top ten hold less than 5%. Sequencing input: peripheral blood. The receptor set was obtained from a woman over 75 with acute or convalescent COVID-19.

This chain connects TRBV4-3 to TRBJ2-1; 11 bases match TRBD1. The V gene end was trimmed by 0 bases and the J gene end by 4 bases; junction bases not matched to a gene: 8. This CDR3 spans 18 amino acids. CDR1 is LGHNA and CDR2 is YSLEER in the germline V gene. The CDR3 is CASSQEAGQGASYNEQFF. The DNA of the CDR3 is TGCGCCAGCAGCCAAGAAGCAGGACAGGGGGCTTCGTACAATGAGCAGTTCTTC.

This chain connects TRBV6-5 to TRBJ1-1, with 9 bases fitting TRBD1. The germline CDR1 and CDR2 sequences are MNHEY and SVGAGI. This CDR3 contains 15 residues. J was trimmed by 0 bases and V by 6 bases; bases with no gene match: 5. The CDR3 here is CASSPRTGVNTEAFF. The CDR3, as DNA: TGTGCCAGCAGCCCGAGGACAGGGGTGAACACTGAAGCTTTCTTT.

The chain employs TRBV7-2 and TRBJ2-3; no clear D gene. The length of the CDR3 is 15 residues. V was pared by 4 bases and J by 0 bases, with 11 bases between. Germline lookup yields CDR1 SGHTA and CDR2 FQGNSA. CDR3 sequence: CASSSTVTSTDTQYF. DNA for the CDR3: TGTGCCAGCAGCTCGACTGTAACTAGCACAGATACGCAGTATTTT.

The chain employs TRBV5-6 and TRBJ2-3; 8 bases fit TRBD1. V lost 4 bases, J lost 4 bases, and 5 bases stayed unmatched. The CDR3 has 14 residues. CDR1 is SGHDT, CDR2 YYEEEE, per germline. CDR3 nucleotides: TGTGCCAGCAGCCGGACAGGGACAGCAGATACGCAGTATTTT. Amino acid sequence: CASSRTGTADTQYF.

This clone was seen only a few times. The chain employs TRBV6-6 and TRBJ1-2; D may be TRBD1 (5 bases). The CDR3 contains 13 residues. CDR1 and CDR2 from the germline V gene are MNHNY and SVGAGI (reference sequence). Trimming cost V 6 bases and J 6 bases, with 14 bases left between them. CDR3 bases: TGTGCCAGCAGCGCCGGGACGGGAGATGGCTACACCTTC. Translation gives CASSAGTGDGYTF.

This clone came up once. The V and J genes are TRBV18 and TRBJ1-3, with D possibly TRBD1 on 5 matching bases. V was shortened by 0 bases and J by 8 bases, with 11 bases between the two germline ends. CDR1 is KGHSH and CDR2 is LQKENI in the germline V gene. The length of the CDR3 is 14 residues. Written as DNA, the CDR3 is TGTGCCAGCTCACCACCGACAGCCGCGGACACCATATATTTT. Its protein is CASSPPTAADTIYF.

The rearrangement joins TRBV28 to TRBJ2-3; D is possibly TRBD2 (5 bases). V lost 6 bases, J lost 6 bases, and 13 bases lay in between. The CDR3 length is 13 residues. Looked up from germline, CDR1 is MDHEN and CDR2 is SYDVKM. This CDR3 reads CASSLEVVDTQYF. The CDR3 nucleotides are TGTGCCAGCAGCCTGGAGGTGGTGGATACGCAGTATTTT. The complete variable domain, with remaining parts taken from reference TRBV28 and TRBJ2-3, reads DVKVTQSSRYLVKRTGEKVFLECVQDMDHENMFWYRQDPGLGLRLIYFSYDVKMKEKGDIPEGYSVSREKKERFSLILESASTNQTSMYLCASSLEVVDTQYFGPGTRLTVL.